These 3 T cell receptor beta chains were sequenced from one sample in a study of cytomegalovirus exposure and HLA in healthy donors. Sequencing used immunoSEQ multiplex PCR; TCRdb keeps in-frame clones, though not all of them. The data contain hundreds of thousands of clones, around four fifths of them singletons. The sample taken for sequencing was PBMCs. The receptors here all came from a woman in her 30s in good health and CMV-seropositive.

This chain connects TRBV7-8 to TRBJ2-3; D not certain. The ends were cut back, 5 bases at V and 4 bases at J, with 7 bases in the middle. The germline V gene encodes CDR1 SGHVS and CDR2 FQNEAQ. This CDR3 comprises 12 residues. The DNA for the CDR3 is TGTGCCAGCAGCCCAGGTGCAGATACGCAGTATTTT. Its translation is CASSPGADTQYF.

The chain recombines TRBV30 with TRBJ2-7; D ambiguous. V lost 6 bases, J lost 5 bases, and 11 bases lay in between. The CDR3 runs 11 residues. CDR1 is GTSNPN, CDR2 SVGIG, per germline (reference sequence). The CDR3 protein is CACRVGNEQYF. The CDR3 nucleotides are TGTGCCTGCCGGGTAGGAAACGAGCAGTACTTC.

The sample holds a few counts of this clone. The chain carries TRBV29-1 and TRBJ1-1, with D perhaps TRBD1 (5 bases). The CDR3 extends over 11 amino acids. Per the germline V gene, CDR1 is SQVTM and CDR2 is ANQGSEA. Trimming stripped 3 bases from V and 5 bases from J, with 7 bases between. CDR3 in DNA: TGCAGCGTTGACAGGGAGACTGAAGCTTTCTTT. This encodes CSVDRETEAFF.